Each of the 8 T cell receptor beta chains below was sequenced from the same sample in a study of blood T cell repertoires in COVID-19. The assay was immunoSEQ multiplex PCR, and TCRdb's table has in-frame clones only and misses some. Among 110,000 to 150,000 clones, 84% were seen once, and the ten largest hold 1.5% to 2%. Sequenced: PBMCs or T cells enriched from blood (not recorded which). The receptors were gathered from a woman aged 18-30 years who had been exposed to COVID-19.

The chain has TRBV15 and TRBJ2-7, with D possibly TRBD1 on 6 matching bases. The V and J ends lost 0 bases and 3 bases respectively, with 12 bases between them. This CDR3 has 15 residues. Germline V gene sequence: CDR1 LNHNV, CDR2 YYDKDF (reference sequence). The CDR3 DNA reads as TGTGCCACCAGCAGAGATCCCACAGGGATCTACGAGCAGTACTTC. It translates to CATSRDPTGIYEQYF.

This chain uses TRBV29-1 with TRBJ1-5; TRBD1 matches at 7 bases. The CDR3 is 13 amino acids. The junction had 4 bases not matched to a gene; V was cut back by 4 bases and J by 4 bases. Germline V gene data show CDR1 as SQVTM and CDR2 as ANQGSEA. The CDR3 sequence is CSVGSGGNQPQHF. In DNA form, the CDR3 reads TGCAGCGTTGGATCAGGGGGTAATCAGCCCCAGCATTTT.

The chain carries TRBV7-8 and TRBJ2-7, with D possibly being TRBD1 (5 bases). The germline gives CDR1 SGHVS, CDR2 FQNEAQ. CDR3 length equals 14 residues. Trimming removed 3 bases at V and 2 bases at J, with 11 bases between. The CDR3 DNA reads as TGTGCCAGCAGCTTTGGGGCGGAGACCTACGAGCAGTACTTC. Translating it yields CASSFGAETYEQYF.

The chain couples TRBV6-5 to TRBJ1-3; 7 nucleotides line up with TRBD1. V shed 0 bases, J shed 1 base, and the junction held 3 bases outside the gene matches. The CDR3 contains 16 residues. Germline lookup yields CDR1 MNHEY and CDR2 SVGAGI. In DNA, the CDR3 is TGTGCCAGCAGTTACTCGGCCAGGGGGTCTGGAAACACCATATATTTT. Amino acid sequence: CASSYSARGSGNTIYF.

J is TRBJ1-1 and V is TRBV6-5, with D possibly TRBD1 on 5 matching bases. The germline CDR1 and CDR2 sequences are MNHEY and SVGAGI. Trimming removed 7 bases from V and 10 bases from J, with 25 bases in between. The CDR3 is 15 residues long. The CDR3 loop is CASKREQDHPERAFF. CDR3 DNA: TGTGCCAGCAAAAGAGAACAGGATCATCCCGAAAGAGCTTTCTTT.

The rearrangement uses TRBV11-2 and TRBJ2-5; D might be TRBD1 (6 bases). Deletions cut 1 base from V and 1 base from J, with 13 bases between. The CDR3 runs to 16 residues. Germline V gene sequence: CDR1 SGHAT, CDR2 FQNNGV. CDR3 region: CASSLGPTGPQETQYF. The CDR3 coding sequence is TGTGCCAGCAGCTTAGGCCCTACAGGGCCCCAAGAGACCCAGTACTTC.

This clone came up a few times. The sample holds other DNA sequences that translate to the same CDR3. In nucleotides, the CDR3 is TGTGCCAGCAGCTTGGGGCTAGCGGGAGTAAGCAATGAGCAGTTCTTC. Its translation is CASSLGLAGVSNEQFF. The chain links TRBV5-6 to TRBJ2-1; 10 bases line up with TRBD2. Unmatched junction bases numbered 6, after V lost 0 bases and J lost 6 bases. In germline, CDR1 is SGHDT, CDR2 YYEEEE. The CDR3 has 16 amino acids. Full variable domain (remainder filled in from reference TRBV5-6 and TRBJ2-1): DAGVTQSPTHLIKTRGQQVTLRCSPKSGHDTVSWYQQALGQGPQFIFQYYEEEERQRGNFPDRFSGHQFPNYSSELNVNALLLGDSALYLCASSLGLAGVSNEQFFGPGTRLTVL.

This clone showed up just a few times. V usage is TRBV6-6 and J usage is TRBJ1-5; 8 positions match TRBD1. V shed 5 bases, J shed 4 bases, and the junction held 13 bases outside the gene matches. This CDR3 contains 17 residues. Germline loops: CDR1 MNHNY, CDR2 SVGAGI (reference sequence). The CDR3 here is CASSPDRARVRNQPQHF. DNA for the CDR3: TGTGCCAGCAGTCCGGACAGGGCGCGGGTTAGGAATCAGCCCCAGCATTTT.